Listed below are T cell receptor beta chains from one sample, sequenced in a study of vaccination and CD4 T cells after COVID-19. Each CDR3 protein gets one entry after TCRdb re-called the PCR reads with MiXCR. The table lists some 14,000 distinct CDR3 sequences, 61% of them singletons, with about 7% in the top ten. These TCRs are of unknown antigen specificity. Sequenced sample: CD4+ T cells from blood, cultured in vitro. The source of these receptors is a human donor who had recovered from COVID-19. The CDR3 runs from the conserved cysteine through the conserved F or W. D genes are given only for firm matches. A clone size is listed for some rows: how often the clone was seen (once, few, many), or a class if it is expanded.

J gene	CDR3 length	clone size	D gene	V gene	CDR3 protein	CDR3 DNA
TRBJ2-7	16	.	.	TRBV20-1	CSARPVPDSGGNEQYF	TGCAGTGCTAGACCAGTTCCCGACAGTGGAGGCAACGAGCAGTACTTC
TRBJ1-5	14	once	TRBD1	TRBV19	CASSYQGGNQPQHF	TGTGCCAGTAGTTACCAGGGGGGCAATCAGCCCCAGCATTTT
TRBJ1-5	13	few	.	TRBV12-3/TRBV12-4	CASSLAVYQPQHF	TGTGCCAGCAGTTTAGCCGTATATCAGCCCCAGCATTTT
TRBJ1-2	14	.	.	TRBV21-1	CAGPGAGFNYGYTF	TGTGCCGGTCCGGGGGCCGGTTTTAACTATGGCTACACCTTC
TRBJ2-3	16	.	TRBD2	TRBV7-3	CASSPGLAGGPDTQYF	TGTGCCAGCAGCCCAGGACTAGCGGGAGGGCCAGATACGCAGTATTTT
TRBJ1-4	16	.	TRBD1	TRBV24-1	CATSDPVRGHGEKLFF	TGTGCCACCAGTGACCCCGTCAGGGGGCATGGTGAAAAACTGTTTTTT
TRBJ1-3	14	.	.	TRBV2	CASTQRVGGNTIYF	TGTGCCAGCACCCAAAGAGTAGGTGGAAACACCATATATTTT
TRBJ2-3	15	.	.	TRBV4-2	CASSLGHSSTDTQYF	TGTGCCAGCAGCCTGGGACACAGCTCCACAGATACGCAGTATTTT
TRBJ2-7	13	.	TRBD2	TRBV20-1	CSATLAGLYEQYF	TGCAGTGCTACCCTAGCGGGCCTCTACGAGCAGTACTTC
TRBJ1-2	14	.	TRBD1	TRBV6-2/TRBV6-3	CASRQPDRGHGYTF	TGTGCCAGCAGACAACCTGACAGGGGGCATGGCTACACCTTC
TRBJ1-1	12	few	.	TRBV6-1	CASSRDSARAFF	TGTGCCAGCAGTCGGGACTCCGCCCGCGCTTTCTTT
TRBJ2-5	13	.	.	TRBV2	CASEETPGETQYF	TGTGCCAGCGAGGAGACGCCAGGGGAGACCCAGTACTTC
TRBJ1-5	13	few	.	TRBV6-2/TRBV6-3	CASRDRRNDPQHF	TGTGCCAGCCGCGACAGACGCAATGATCCCCAGCATTTT
TRBJ1-2	14	.	TRBD1	TRBV7-2	CASSFRDRRDGYTF	TGTGCCAGCAGTTTCCGGGACAGGAGGGATGGCTACACCTTC
TRBJ2-3	16	once	.	TRBV6-2/TRBV6-3	CASSYARRLGRDTQYF	TGTGCCAGCAGTTACGCCCGCCGACTAGGTCGAGATACGCAGTATTTT
TRBJ1-2	16	.	TRBD1	TRBV23-1	CASSQSETGGGYSYTF	TGCGCCAGCAGTCAATCGGAGACAGGGGGAGGCTATAGCTACACCTTC
TRBJ1-4	13	few	.	TRBV20-1	CSAMSGAGEKLFF	TGCAGTGCTATGTCGGGGGCAGGGGAAAAACTGTTTTTT
TRBJ2-1	15	.	TRBD2	TRBV5-4	CASSRGTSGNNEQFF	TGTGCCAGCAGCCGGGGGACTAGCGGCAACAATGAGCAGTTCTTC
TRBJ2-3	16	few	TRBD2	TRBV11-3	CASSPGLAGGVDTQYF	TGTGCCAGCAGCCCAGGACTAGCGGGAGGAGTAGATACGCAGTATTTT
TRBJ1-1	12	.	.	TRBV2	CASGGENTEAFF	TGTGCCAGCGGGGGGGAAAACACTGAAGCTTTCTTT
TRBJ1-2	14	.	.	TRBV19	CASSIDRGGYGYTF	TGTGCCAGTAGTATAGATCGGGGAGGCTATGGCTACACCTTC
TRBJ1-6	12	.	.	TRBV6-2/TRBV6-3	CASSYGNSPLHF	TGTGCCAGCAGTTATGGGAATTCACCCCTCCACTTT
TRBJ1-2	14	.	.	TRBV28	CASSFNPRNYGYTF	TGTGCCAGCAGTTTTAACCCTAGAAACTATGGCTACACCTTC
TRBJ2-5	15	few	TRBD2	TRBV2	CASSVGTSFRETQYF	TGTGCCAGCAGTGTAGGGACTAGTTTTCGGGAGACCCAGTACTTC
TRBJ2-7	15	.	TRBD2	TRBV11-2	CASSLTAGDSYEQYF	TGTGCCAGCAGCTTAACGGCGGGAGACTCCTACGAGCAGTACTTC
TRBJ1-1	15	large	.	TRBV7-9	CASSPRGGTNTEAFF	TGTGCCAGCAGCCCAAGAGGGGGGACGAACACTGAAGCTTTCTTT
TRBJ2-1	11	.	TRBD2	TRBV6-1	CASTGGNEQFF	TGTGCCAGCACGGGGGGCAATGAGCAGTTCTTC
TRBJ2-4	16	few	TRBD2	TRBV27	CASSGWEGLAKNIQYF	TGTGCCAGCAGTGGGTGGGAGGGGCTAGCCAAAAACATTCAGTACTTC
TRBJ2-1	14	.	TRBD1	TRBV18	CASSPLRGGDEQFF	TGTGCCAGCTCACCACTGCGAGGGGGCGATGAGCAGTTCTTC
TRBJ2-2	14	.	.	TRBV11-3	CASSFSSNTGELFF	TGTGCCAGCAGCTTTTCTTCGAACACCGGGGAGCTGTTTTTT
TRBJ2-2	14	.	.	TRBV30	CAWSVFITNGELFF	TGTGCCTGGAGTGTGTTTATCACTAACGGGGAGCTGTTTTTT
TRBJ2-3	15	.	.	TRBV20-1	CSASPPEGDTDTQYF	TGCAGTGCTAGCCCACCGGAGGGTGACACAGATACGCAGTATTTT